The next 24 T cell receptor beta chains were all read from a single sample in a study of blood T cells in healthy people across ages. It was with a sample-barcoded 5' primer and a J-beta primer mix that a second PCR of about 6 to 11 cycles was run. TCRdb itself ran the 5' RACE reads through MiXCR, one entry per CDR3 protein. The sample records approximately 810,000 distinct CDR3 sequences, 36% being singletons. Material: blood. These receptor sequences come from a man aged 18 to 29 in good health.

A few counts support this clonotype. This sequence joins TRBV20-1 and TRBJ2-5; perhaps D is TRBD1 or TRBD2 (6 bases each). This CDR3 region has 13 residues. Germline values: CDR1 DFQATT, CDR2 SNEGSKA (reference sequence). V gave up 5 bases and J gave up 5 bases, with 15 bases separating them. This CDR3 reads CSASRGDWETQYF. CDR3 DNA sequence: TGCAGTGCTTCTAGGGGGGACTGGGAGACCCAGTACTTC.

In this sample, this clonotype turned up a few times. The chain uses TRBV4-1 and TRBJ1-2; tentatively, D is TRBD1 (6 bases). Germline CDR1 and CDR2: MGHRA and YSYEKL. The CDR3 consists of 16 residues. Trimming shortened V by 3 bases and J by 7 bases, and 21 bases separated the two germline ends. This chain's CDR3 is CASSHGTFQGGGGYTF. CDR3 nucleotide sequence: TGCGCCAGCAGCCACGGAACCTTCCAGGGAGGGGGTGGCTACACCTTC.

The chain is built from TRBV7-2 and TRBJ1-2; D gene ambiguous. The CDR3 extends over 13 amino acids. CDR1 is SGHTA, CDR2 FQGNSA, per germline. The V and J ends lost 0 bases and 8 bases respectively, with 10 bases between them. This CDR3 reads CASSLAEIGGYTF. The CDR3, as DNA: TGTGCCAGCAGCTTAGCGGAAATCGGAGGCTACACCTTC.

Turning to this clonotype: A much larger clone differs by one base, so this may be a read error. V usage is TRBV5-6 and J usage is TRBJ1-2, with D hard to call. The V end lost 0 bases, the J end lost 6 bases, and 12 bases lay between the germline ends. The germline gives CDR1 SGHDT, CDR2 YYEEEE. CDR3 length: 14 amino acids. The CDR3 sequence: CASSLEGLDHGYTF. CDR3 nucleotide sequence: TGTGCCAGCAGCTTGGAGGGTCTTGACCATGGCTACACCTTC. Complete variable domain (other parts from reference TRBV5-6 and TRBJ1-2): DAGVTQSPTHLIKTRGQQVTLRCSPKSGHDTVSWYQQALGQGPQFIFQYYEEEERQRGNFPDRFSGHQFPNYSSELNVNALLLGDSALYLCASSLEGLDHGYTFGSGTRLTVV.

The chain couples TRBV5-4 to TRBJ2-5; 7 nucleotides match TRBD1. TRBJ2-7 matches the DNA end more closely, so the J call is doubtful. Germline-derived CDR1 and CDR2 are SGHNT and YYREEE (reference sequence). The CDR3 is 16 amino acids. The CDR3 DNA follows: TGTGCCAGCAGCACCTTTGAGGACAGGTCTGGCTACGAGCAGTACTTC. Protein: CASSTFEDRSGYEQYF.

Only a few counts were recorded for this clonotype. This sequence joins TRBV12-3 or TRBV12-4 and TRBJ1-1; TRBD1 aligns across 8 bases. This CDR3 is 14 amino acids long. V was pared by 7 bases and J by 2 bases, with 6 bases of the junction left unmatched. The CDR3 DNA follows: TGTGCCAGCACGGACAGGGCCCGAAACACTGAAGCTTTCTTT. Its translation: CASTDRARNTEAFF.

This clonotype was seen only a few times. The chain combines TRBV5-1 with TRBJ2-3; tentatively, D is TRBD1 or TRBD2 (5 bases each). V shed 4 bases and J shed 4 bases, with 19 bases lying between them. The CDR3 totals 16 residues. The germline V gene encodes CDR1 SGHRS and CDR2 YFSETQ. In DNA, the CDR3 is TGCGCCAGCAGCGGGGCCGGGGCAGGGATTGCAGATACGCAGTATTTT. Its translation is CASSGAGAGIADTQYF.

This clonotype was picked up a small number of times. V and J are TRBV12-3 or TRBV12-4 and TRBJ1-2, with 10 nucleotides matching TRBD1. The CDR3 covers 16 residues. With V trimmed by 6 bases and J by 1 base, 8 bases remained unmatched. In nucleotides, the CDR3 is TGTGCCAGCAGGGGACAGGGGATAAGGCGTAACTATGGCTACACCTTC. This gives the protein CASRGQGIRRNYGYTF.

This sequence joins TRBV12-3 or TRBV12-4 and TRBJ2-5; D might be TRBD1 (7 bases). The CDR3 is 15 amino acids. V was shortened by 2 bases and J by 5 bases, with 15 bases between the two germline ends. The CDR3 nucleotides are TGTGCCAGCAGTTTAAATCTACAGGGGAGGGAGACCCAGTACTTC. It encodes CASSLNLQGRETQYF.

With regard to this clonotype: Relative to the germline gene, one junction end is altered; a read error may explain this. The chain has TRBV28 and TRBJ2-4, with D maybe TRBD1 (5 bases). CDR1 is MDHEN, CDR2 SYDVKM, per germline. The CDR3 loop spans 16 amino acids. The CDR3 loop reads CASTLRPGLAKNIQYF. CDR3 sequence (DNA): TGTGCCAGCACTTTACGTCCAGGGCTAGCCAAAAACATTCAGTACTTC.

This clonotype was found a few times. CDR3 nucleotide sequence: TGTGCCAGCTCTCCGGAGGTAACTAGCACAGATACGCAGTATTTT. It codes for CASSPEVTSTDTQYF. The chain links TRBV7-2 to TRBJ2-3; TRBD2 might be the D (5 bases). The V gene lost 8 bases and the J gene lost 0 bases, with 15 bases spanning the gap. The CDR3 is 15 amino acids. Germline values: CDR1 SGHTA, CDR2 FQGNSA.

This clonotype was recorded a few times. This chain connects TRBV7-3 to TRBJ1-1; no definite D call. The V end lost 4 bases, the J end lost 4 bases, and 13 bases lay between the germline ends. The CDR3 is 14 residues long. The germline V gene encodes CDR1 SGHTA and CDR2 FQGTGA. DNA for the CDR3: TGTGCCAGCAGCTCTGCTTTGGGCGGCACTGAAGCTTTCTTT. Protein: CASSSALGGTEAFF.

The CDR3 loop is CASSLKSATYEQYF. The CDR3 region has the DNA TGCGCCAGCAGCTTGAAATCAGCCACCTACGAGCAGTACTTC. The J gene is TRBJ2-7, the V gene TRBV5-1, with D uncertain. V was pared by 1 base and J by 2 bases, with 10 bases between. This CDR3 is built from 14 residues. The germline gives CDR1 SGHRS, CDR2 YFSETQ.

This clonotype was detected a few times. CDR3 bases: TGTGCCGGCCGTAGCTCGGAGAATGAAAAACTGTTTTTT. It is translated as CAGRSSENEKLFF. J is TRBJ1-4 and V is TRBV7-9; D is ambiguous. The CDR3 has 13 residues. The ends were cut back, 11 bases at V and 5 bases at J, with 15 bases in the middle. Germline lookup yields CDR1 SEHNR and CDR2 FQNEAQ (reference sequence).

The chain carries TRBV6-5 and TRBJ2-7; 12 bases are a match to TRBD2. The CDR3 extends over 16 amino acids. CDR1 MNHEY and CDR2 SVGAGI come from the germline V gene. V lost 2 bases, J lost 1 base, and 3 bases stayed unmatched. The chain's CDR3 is CASSYTTSGGSYEQYF. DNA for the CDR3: TGTGCCAGCAGTTACACGACTAGCGGGGGATCCTACGAGCAGTACTTC.

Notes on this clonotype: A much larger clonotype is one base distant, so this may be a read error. The CDR3 nucleotides are TGTGCCACCAGCAACGAGTACAATGAGCAGTACTTC. This sequence encodes CATSNEYNEQYF. The gene calls are TRBV15 and TRBJ2-1; no reliable D call. The end of the DNA aligns better with TRBJ2-7, so the J call may be wrong. Germline CDR1 LNHNV, CDR2 YYDKDF (reference sequence). CDR3 size: 12 residues.

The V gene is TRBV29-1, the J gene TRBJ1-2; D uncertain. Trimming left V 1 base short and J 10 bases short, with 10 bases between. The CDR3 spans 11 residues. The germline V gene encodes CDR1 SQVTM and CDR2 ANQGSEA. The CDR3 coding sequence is TGCAGCGTTGAAGGCAGCCAGCTCTACACCTTC. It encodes CSVEGSQLYTF.

CDR3 bases: TGCGCCAGCAGCCAATCCCGACTATTGGGGAGGGGTGGCCATGAGCAGTTCTTC. It yields the protein CASSQSRLLGRGGHEQFF. The chain recombines TRBV4-1 with TRBJ2-1; 7 bases align to TRBD2. Trimming removed 2 bases from V and 8 bases from J; junction bases left unmatched: 18. Germline CDR1 reads MGHRA; CDR2 reads YSYEKL. There are 18 residues in the CDR3.

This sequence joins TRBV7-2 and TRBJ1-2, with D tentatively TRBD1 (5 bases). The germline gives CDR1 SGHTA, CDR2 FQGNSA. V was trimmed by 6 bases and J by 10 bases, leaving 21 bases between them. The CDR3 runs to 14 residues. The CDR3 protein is CASRPGTERKDYTF. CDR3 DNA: TGTGCCAGCAGACCAGGGACGGAGCGAAAGGACTACACCTTC.

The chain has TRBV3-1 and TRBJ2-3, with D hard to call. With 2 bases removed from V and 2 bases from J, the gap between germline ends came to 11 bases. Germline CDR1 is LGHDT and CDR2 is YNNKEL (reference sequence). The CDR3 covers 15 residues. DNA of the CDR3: TGTGCCAGCAGCCAAAATGCCGCTGTCACAGATACGCAGTATTTT. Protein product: CASSQNAAVTDTQYF.

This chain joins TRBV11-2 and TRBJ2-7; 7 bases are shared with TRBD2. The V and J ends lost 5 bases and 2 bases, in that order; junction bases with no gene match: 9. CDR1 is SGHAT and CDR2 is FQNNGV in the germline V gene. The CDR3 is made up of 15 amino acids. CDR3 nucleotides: TGTGCCAGCAGCCTCCCGGCGGGAGCTGCCTACGAGCAGTACTTC. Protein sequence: CASSLPAGAAYEQYF.

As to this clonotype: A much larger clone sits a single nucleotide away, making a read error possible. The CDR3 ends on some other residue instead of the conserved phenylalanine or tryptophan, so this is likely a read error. The CDR3 sequence: CASSVGGARQPTSPDTQYV. The CDR3 DNA reads TGTGCCAGCAGCGTAGGGGGGGCCAGACAACCCACGTCCCCAGATACGCAGTATGTT. The V gene is TRBV9, the J gene TRBJ2-3, with D perhaps TRBD1 or TRBD2 (6 bases each). The V end lost 0 bases, the J end lost 4 bases, and 24 bases lay between the germline ends. The CDR3 has 19 residues. Germline CDR1 and CDR2: SGDLS and YYNGEE.

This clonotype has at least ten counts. The CDR3 region is CASSEGYTQYF. DNA of the CDR3: TGTGCCAGCAGTGAAGGATATACGCAGTATTTT. The chain links TRBV25-1 to TRBJ2-3; no firm D call. V lost 2 bases and J lost 7, with 4 bases in between. CDR3 length: 11 residues. Per the germline V gene, CDR1 is MGHDK and CDR2 is SYGVNS.

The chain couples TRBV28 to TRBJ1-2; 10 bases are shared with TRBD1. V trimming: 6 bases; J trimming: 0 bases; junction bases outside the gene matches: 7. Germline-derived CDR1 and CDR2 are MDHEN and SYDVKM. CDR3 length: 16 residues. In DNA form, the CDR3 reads TGTGCCAGCAGCGCGACAGGGGGCCCCACTAACTATGGCTACACCTTC. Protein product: CASSATGGPTNYGYTF.